These 19 T cell receptor beta chains were all obtained from the same sample, sequenced in a study of blood T cell repertoires in COVID-19. Sequencing was performed with immunoSEQ multiplex PCR; in TCRdb, only in-frame clones are kept and a portion is missing. The sample includes 300,000 to 350,000 clones, about 90% seen only once; the top ten take more than 3%. The sample taken for sequencing was peripheral blood. These TCRs come from a young woman who had recovered from COVID-19.

The rearrangement joins TRBV13 to TRBJ2-7; perhaps TRBD2 as D (6 bases). Trimming removed 3 bases from V and 5 bases from J, with 11 bases in between. The CDR3 totals 13 residues. Germline values: CDR1 PRHDT, CDR2 FYEKMQ (reference sequence). This CDR3 is CASSFSRLDEQYV. The DNA of the CDR3 is TGTGCCAGCAGCTTCTCACGACTAGACGAGCAGTACGTC.

This chain uses TRBV18 with TRBJ2-1; 7 bases fit TRBD2. The ends lost 2 bases at V and 6 bases at J; junction bases unmatched: 7. Per germline, CDR1 KGHSH and CDR2 LQKENI. The CDR3 extends over 15 amino acids. The CDR3 nucleotides are TGTGCCAGCTCACCATTGCGGGAGTCGGCCAATGAGCAGTTCTTC. Protein sequence: CASSPLRESANEQFF.

The V gene is TRBV4-1, the J gene TRBJ2-1; D is unclear. Germline CDR1 reads MGHRA; CDR2 reads YSYEKL. CDR3 length: 16 residues. V lost 1 base to trimming and J lost 0 bases, with 10 bases between them. Written as DNA, the CDR3 is TGCGCCAGCAGCCAAGCTGGCGGAAACTCCTACAATGAGCAGTTCTTC. This sequence encodes CASSQAGGNSYNEQFF.

This chain uses TRBV9 with TRBJ1-3, with D tentatively TRBD1 (5 bases). This CDR3 is built from 14 residues. The germline gives CDR1 SGDLS, CDR2 YYNGEE. V lost 3 bases, J lost 9 bases, and 16 bases lay in between. CDR3 region: CASSDGTLMATIYF. CDR3 bases: TGTGCCAGCAGCGACGGGACTCTAATGGCCACCATATATTTT.

The chain joins TRBV5-4 to TRBJ2-3, with 13 bases fitting TRBD2. CDR1 SGHNT and CDR2 YYREEE come from the germline V gene (reference sequence). V shed 10 bases, J shed 2 bases, and the junction held 7 bases outside the gene matches. This CDR3 region has 15 residues. Written as DNA, the CDR3 is TGTGCCGGCCGGGGGACTAGCGGGGACACAGATACGCAGTATTTT. It translates to CAGRGTSGDTDTQYF.

The V gene is TRBV2, the J gene TRBJ1-1; 7 nucleotides match TRBD1. The CDR3 is 15 amino acids. Germline V gives CDR1 SNHLY, CDR2 FYNNEI. The V segment lost 7 bases and the J segment 1 base; nucleotides outside the gene matches: 9. CDR3 bases: TGTGCCAGCACCAAGTCCGGGACAGCGAACACTGAAGCTTTCTTT. This encodes CASTKSGTANTEAFF.

The chain couples TRBV27 to TRBJ2-7; 11 positions match TRBD2. Trimming removed 4 bases from V and 3 bases from J; junction bases left unmatched: 8. The CDR3 spans 16 residues. Germline CDR1 MNHEY, CDR2 SMNVEV (reference sequence). The CDR3 bases are TGTGCCAGCAGTTCCCGACTAGCGGGAATAATCTACGAGCAGTACGTC. The encoded protein is CASSSRLAGIIYEQYV.

This chain links TRBV5-5 with TRBJ2-7; perhaps TRBD1 as D (6 bases). Trimming stripped 5 bases from V and 5 bases from J, with 17 bases between. The CDR3 is 14 residues long. CDR1 is SGHKS and CDR2 is YYEKEE in the germline V gene (reference sequence). The CDR3 sequence: CASSTTGLVDEQYV. CDR3 sequence (DNA): TGTGCCAGCAGTACTACAGGGCTGGTAGACGAGCAGTACGTC.

V and J are TRBV20-1 and TRBJ1-1; D might be TRBD1 (5 bases). The CDR3 spans 11 residues. In germline, CDR1 is DFQATT, CDR2 SNEGSKA (reference sequence). With 6 bases removed from V and 5 bases from J, the gap between germline ends came to 10 bases. The CDR3 here is CSALGVTEAFF. CDR3 bases: TGCAGTGCCCTAGGGGTTACTGAAGCTTTCTTT.

V is TRBV2 and J is TRBJ1-1; D remains unclear. Germline assignment: CDR1 SNHLY and CDR2 FYNNEI. CDR3 length equals 14 residues. The V end was cut by 4 bases, the J end by 4 bases, with 13 bases between. The CDR3 DNA sequence: TGTGCCAGCAGTGTTCAGGCCCCAGGCACTGAAGCTTTCTTT. It encodes CASSVQAPGTEAFF.

This chain uses TRBV5-1 with TRBJ2-3; TRBD2 matches at 10 bases. The CDR3 runs 16 residues. Losses at the gene ends were 3 bases for V and 3 bases for J; bases not matched to a gene: 7. In germline, CDR1 is SGHRS, CDR2 YFSETQ. CDR3 nucleotides: TGCGCCAGCAGCTCGCTAGCGGGAGTGGTGACAGATACGCAGTATTTT. This codes for CASSSLAGVVTDTQYF.

This chain connects TRBV12-3 or TRBV12-4 to TRBJ1-2; 9 positions match TRBD1. J was trimmed by 8 bases and V by 7 bases; bases with no gene match: 5. The CDR3 contains 12 residues. CDR3 protein: CASTWDREGYTF. CDR3 bases: TGTGCCAGCACTTGGGACAGGGAAGGCTACACCTTC.

The V and J genes are TRBV6-2 or TRBV6-3 and TRBJ1-1; no clear D. The V and J ends lost 0 bases and 0 bases respectively, with 8 bases between them. This CDR3 region has 15 residues. Germline-derived CDR1 and CDR2 are MNHEY and SVGEGT. The CDR3 region has the DNA TGTGCCAGCAGTTACTCGTTTATCCTGAACACTGAAGCTTTCTTT. Its protein product is CASSYSFILNTEAFF.

The chain links TRBV6-6 to TRBJ2-1; TRBD2 matches 16 bases. Germline CDR1 is MNHNY and CDR2 is SVGAGI (reference sequence). The V gene end was trimmed by 5 bases and the J gene end by 6 bases; junction bases not matched to a gene: 13. The CDR3 is made up of 19 amino acids. The CDR3 region is CASSHKTRGTSGRANEQFF. As DNA, the CDR3 is TGTGCCAGCAGTCATAAAACACGAGGGACTAGCGGGAGGGCCAATGAGCAGTTCTTC.

This rearrangement joins TRBV27 to TRBJ1-3; TRBD1 agrees at 7 bases. The junction had 7 bases not matched to a gene; V was cut back by 0 bases and J by 2 bases. Germline-derived CDR1 and CDR2 are MNHEY and SMNVEV (reference sequence). The CDR3 length is 17 residues. Here the CDR3 reads CASSLSGDRVAGNTIYF. In DNA, the CDR3 is TGTGCCAGCAGTTTATCGGGTGACAGGGTGGCTGGAAACACCATATATTTT.

J is TRBJ2-1 and V is TRBV18; the match to TRBD2 covers 7 bases. This CDR3 comprises 15 residues. V trimming: 0 bases; J trimming: 4 bases; junction bases outside the gene matches: 3. CDR1 KGHSH and CDR2 LQKENI come from the germline V gene. The DNA of the CDR3 is TGTGCCAGCTCACCACCTAGCGGGTGGTACAATGAGCAGTTCTTC. This codes for CASSPPSGWYNEQFF.

The chain is built from TRBV7-2 and TRBJ2-3; 8 positions agree with TRBD1. The CDR3 runs 15 residues. Losses at the gene ends were 4 bases for V and 1 base for J; bases not matched to a gene: 4. The V gene's germline CDR1 is SGHTA and CDR2 FQGNSA. CDR3 loop: CASSSTGDGTDTQYF. The CDR3 DNA is TGTGCCAGCAGCTCGACAGGGGATGGCACAGATACGCAGTATTTT. Filled out from reference TRBV7-2 and TRBJ2-3, the complete variable domain reads GAGVSQSPSNKVTEKGKDVELRCDPISGHTALYWYRQSLGQGLEFLIYFQGNSAPDKSGLPSDRFSAERTGGSVSTLTIQRTQQEDSAVYLCASSSTGDGTDTQYFGPGTRLTVL.

The chain couples TRBV5-5 to TRBJ2-7; 7 nucleotides match TRBD1. V dropped 4 bases and J dropped 3; count of bases not matched to a gene: 7. This CDR3 comprises 14 residues. Germline assignment: CDR1 SGHKS and CDR2 YYEKEE (reference sequence). The DNA for the CDR3 is TGTGCCAGCAGCACGGGGTCAGGGGGCTACGAGCAGTACGTC. Its translation is CASSTGSGGYEQYV.

J is TRBJ1-3 and V is TRBV15; D unclear. V shed 0 bases and J shed 0 bases, with 3 bases lying between them. The CDR3 covers 14 residues. Per germline, CDR1 LNHNV and CDR2 YYDKDF (reference sequence). The CDR3 DNA follows: TGTGCCACCAGCAGAGACGGCTCTGGAAACACCATATATTTT. This sequence encodes CATSRDGSGNTIYF.